Sequencing of this TCR beta chain was carried out in a study of neurological immune-mediated disorders. Findings and caveats of the study: No sharing of CDR3 amino acid sequences was observed among expanded clones across subjects, suggesting private repertoires in all groups.

Time point reported: longitudinal time-point 3. The germline CDR1 and CDR2 sequences are SGHRS and YFSETQ. The CDR3 runs to 14 residues. The ends were cut back, 4 bases at V and 5 bases at J, with 13 bases in the middle. The table lists this clonotype with many counts. Antigen: not known. Over 190 million TCR-beta sequences, together covering 15-18 subjects, were produced by every individual sequencing run that was carried out. One entry per CDR3 protein, called by TCRdb with MiXCR from the 5' RACE reads. The sample lists about 99,000 distinct CDR3 sequences, about 10% occurring once. Sequencing was done on a sample of PBMCs. This chain uses TRBV5-1 with TRBJ2-1; D perhaps matches TRBD1 (6 bases). This receptor was taken from a female donor with HTLV-1-associated myelopathy (HAM/TSP). CDR3 amino acids: CASSLAGVNNEQFF. The DNA for the CDR3 is TGCGCCAGCAGCCTGGCAGGGGTCAACAATGAGCAGTTCTTC.